This TCR beta chain came from a study of blood T cell repertoires in COVID-19. Germline assignment: CDR1 SGHDT and CDR2 YYEEEE. This CDR3 is 15 amino acids long. V lost 0 bases, J lost 0 bases, and 2 bases stayed unmatched. Source study methods: By means of reference gene primer amplification, nucleated cell counts were estimated. The repertoire was sequenced with immunoSEQ multiplex PCR; TCRdb's copy has only in-frame clones and lacks some. V, J and clone size reflect that table, while D and trimming were determined from the DNA. This sample yields 100,000 or so clones, of which 80% to 90% are seen a single time; 8.5% to 9.5% belongs to the top ten.

The chain carries TRBV5-6 and TRBJ1-1, with TRBD1 matching over 7 bases. What was sequenced was peripheral blood. The clonotype was recovered from a woman in her seventies with acute or convalescent COVID-19. CDR3 in amino acids: CASSLGTGLNTEAFF. The CDR3 DNA follows: TGTGCCAGCAGCTTGGGGACAGGCTTGAACACTGAAGCTTTCTTT.